This TCR beta chain originates from a study of blood T cell repertoires in COVID-19. Across the whole study: The United States, Italy and Spain were the sources of the acute and convalescent COVID-19 samples. PBMCs, B-cell-depleted T cells, or T cells provided the cDNA or gDNA that made up the material.

As originally analysed: Nucleated cell counts were estimated from reference gene primer amplification. Repertoires were generated with immunoSEQ multiplex PCR, while TCRdb's copy carries only in-frame clones and drops some. The DNA gave D and trimming, while V, J and clone size come from that table. The data hold 90,000 to 100,000 clones, with about 84% observed a single time. This receptor was taken from a man aged 60 to 75 with acute or convalescent COVID-19. Sequenced material: peripheral blood.

The CDR3 loop reads CASSMTGGYEQYF. The CDR3 nucleotides read TGTGCCAGTAGTATGACAGGCGGGTACGAGCAGTACTTC. The J gene is TRBJ2-7, the V gene TRBV19; D is perhaps TRBD1 (6 bases). V lost 3 bases to trimming and J lost 4 bases, with 10 bases between them. The CDR3 contains 13 residues. Germline V lookup: CDR1 LNHDA, CDR2 SQIVND (reference sequence). The variable domain in full, completed from reference TRBV19 and TRBJ2-7, reads DGGITQSPKYLFRKEGQNVTLSCEQNLNHDAMYWYRQDPGQGLRLIYYSQIVNDFQKGDIAEGYSVSREKKESFPLTVTSAQKNPTAFYLCASSMTGGYEQYFGPGTRLTVT.